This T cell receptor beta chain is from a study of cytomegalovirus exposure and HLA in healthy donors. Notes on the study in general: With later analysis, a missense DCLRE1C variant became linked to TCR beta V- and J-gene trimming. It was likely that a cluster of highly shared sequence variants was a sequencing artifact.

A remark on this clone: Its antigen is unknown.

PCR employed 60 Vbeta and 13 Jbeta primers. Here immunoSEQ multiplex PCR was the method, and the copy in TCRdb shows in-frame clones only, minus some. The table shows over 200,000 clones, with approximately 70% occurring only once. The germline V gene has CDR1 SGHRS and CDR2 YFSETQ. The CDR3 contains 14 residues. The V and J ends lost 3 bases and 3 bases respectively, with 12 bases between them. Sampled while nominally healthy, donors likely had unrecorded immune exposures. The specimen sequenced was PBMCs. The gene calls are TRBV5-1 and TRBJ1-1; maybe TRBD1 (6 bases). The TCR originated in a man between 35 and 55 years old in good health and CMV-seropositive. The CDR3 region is CASSSWGLDTEAFF. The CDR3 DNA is TGCGCCAGCAGCTCTTGGGGGCTAGACACTGAAGCTTTCTTT.